The clone carrying this T cell receptor (beta chain) was seen more than once but under ten times. Germline CDR1 and CDR2: KGHSH and LQKENI. After removal of 3 bases from V and 6 bases from J, the junction contained 2 bases not matched to a gene. The CDR3 spans 13 residues. The data are from a study of blood T cell repertoires in COVID-19. Generated by immunoSEQ multiplex PCR, the TCRdb table keeps only in-frame clones and is missing some. The sample lists about 140,000 clones; 78% were seen once. The chain joins TRBV18 to TRBJ2-1; TRBD2 aligns across 7 bases. The receptor was isolated from a woman in her sixties or seventies with acute or convalescent COVID-19. Sequencing was done on a sample of peripheral blood. CDR3 sequence (DNA): TGTGCCAGCTCACCGGGGACTATCAATGAGCAGTTCTTC. It is translated as CASSPGTINEQFF.